This entry concerns a single TCR beta chain. The sample's time point: 2014-2015 season, pre-vaccination. Some clones are missing from TCRdb's copy, which holds only in-frame ones; the method was immunoSEQ multiplex PCR. This table holds 27,000 or so clones, approximately 80% found once. This sample is drawn from a study of follicular helper T cells after annual influenza vaccination. Germline CDR1 reads SEHNR; CDR2 reads FQNEAQ (reference sequence). V was shortened by 1 base and J by 9 bases, with 8 bases between the two germline ends. The CDR3 is 12 amino acids. The receptor comes from an adult who received the influenza vaccine. The chain links TRBV7-9 to TRBJ2-3; D possibly corresponds to TRBD1 (5 bases). Sample: CXCR5+ CD38- circulating T follicular helper cells from blood, taken on the day of influenza vaccination. Subset in this sample: circulating Tfh, non-naive CD4+CXCR5+PD-1+ (ICOS+CD38+ or ICOS-CD38-). CDR3 protein: CASSLDRGTQYF. For the CDR3, the DNA is TGTGCCAGCAGCTTAGATAGGGGAACGCAGTATTTT.